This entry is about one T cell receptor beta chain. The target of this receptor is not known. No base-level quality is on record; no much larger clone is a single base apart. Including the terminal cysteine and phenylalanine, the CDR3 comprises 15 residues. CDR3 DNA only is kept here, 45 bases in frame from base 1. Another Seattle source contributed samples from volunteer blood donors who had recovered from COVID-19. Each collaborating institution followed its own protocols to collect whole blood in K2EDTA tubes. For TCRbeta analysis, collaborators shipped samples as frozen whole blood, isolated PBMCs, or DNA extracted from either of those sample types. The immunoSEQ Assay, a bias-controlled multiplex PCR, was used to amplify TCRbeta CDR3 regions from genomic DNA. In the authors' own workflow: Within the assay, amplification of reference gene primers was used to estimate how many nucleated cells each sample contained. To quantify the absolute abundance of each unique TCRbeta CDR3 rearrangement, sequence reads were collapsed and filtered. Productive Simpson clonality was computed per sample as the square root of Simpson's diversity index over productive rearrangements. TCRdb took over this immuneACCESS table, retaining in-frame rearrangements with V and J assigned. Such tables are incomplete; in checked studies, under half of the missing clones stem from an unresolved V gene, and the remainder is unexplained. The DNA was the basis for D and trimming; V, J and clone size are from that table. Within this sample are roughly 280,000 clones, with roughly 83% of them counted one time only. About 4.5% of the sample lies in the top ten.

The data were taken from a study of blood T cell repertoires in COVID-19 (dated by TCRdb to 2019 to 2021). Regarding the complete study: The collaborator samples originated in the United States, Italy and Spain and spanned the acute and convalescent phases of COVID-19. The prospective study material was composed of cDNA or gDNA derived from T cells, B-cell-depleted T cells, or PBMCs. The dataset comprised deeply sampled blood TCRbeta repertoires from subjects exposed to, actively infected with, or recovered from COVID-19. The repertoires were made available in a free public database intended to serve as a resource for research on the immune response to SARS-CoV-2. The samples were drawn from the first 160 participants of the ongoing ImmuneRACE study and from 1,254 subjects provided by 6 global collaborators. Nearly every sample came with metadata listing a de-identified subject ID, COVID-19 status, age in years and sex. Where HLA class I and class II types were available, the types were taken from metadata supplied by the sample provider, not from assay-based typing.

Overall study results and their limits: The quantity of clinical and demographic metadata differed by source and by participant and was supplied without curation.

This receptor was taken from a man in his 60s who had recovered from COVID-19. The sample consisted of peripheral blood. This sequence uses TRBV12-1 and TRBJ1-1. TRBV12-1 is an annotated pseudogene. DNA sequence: TGTGCCAGCAGCTCGGGGGGCGCGAAAGCCACTGAAGCTTTCTTT. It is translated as CASSSGGAKATEAFF.